The 21 T cell receptor beta chains below come from one sample, sequenced in a study of vaccination and CD4 T cells after COVID-19. Treatment indicated: roughly 10-day PBMC culture with coronavirus spike peptide pools or control peptides (ViraFEST assay). Harvesting of the unexposed donor's CD4+ T cells predated the COVID-19 pandemic (2011-2018). The Oncomine TCR Beta short-read assay sequenced DNA from cultured CD4+ T cells. TCRdb itself ran the PCR reads through MiXCR, one entry per CDR3 protein. Of around 2,400 distinct CDR3 sequences in the sample, 20% to 25% were seen once. These receptors have no known antigen. The sequenced sample consisted of CD4+ T cells from blood, cultured in vitro. These receptor sequences come from a human donor in good health.

The chain uses TRBV27 and TRBJ2-7, with D possibly being TRBD2 (5 bases). The CDR3 consists of 15 residues. The V and J ends lost 3 bases and 2 bases respectively, with 14 bases between them. CDR1 and CDR2 (germline): MNHEY, SMNVEV (reference sequence). The CDR3 reads CASSLDPYGAYEQYF. Written as DNA, the CDR3 is TGTGCCAGCAGTTTGGACCCCTACGGGGCCTACGAGCAGTACTTC.

This clonotype was detected only a few times. The chain uses TRBV11-3 and TRBJ2-7; 7 nucleotides line up with TRBD1. CDR3 length equals 13 residues. V gave up 5 bases and J gave up 3 bases; unmatched junction bases: 4. Looked up from germline, CDR1 is SGHNT and CDR2 is YENEEA. The CDR3 DNA follows: TGTGCCAGCAGCCCCGGACAGGACTACGAGCAGTACTTC. Its protein product is CASSPGQDYEQYF. Full variable domain (missing parts from reference TRBV11-3 and TRBJ2-7): EAGVVQSPRYKIIEKKQPVAFWCNPISGHNTLYWYLQNLGQGPELLIRYENEEAVDDSQLPKDRFSAERLKGVDSTLKIQPAELGDSAVYLCASSPGQDYEQYFGPGTRLTVT.

As regards this clonotype: With a much larger clone just one base away, this may be a read error. This rearrangement joins TRBV6-1 to TRBJ1-5, with D perhaps matching TRBD1 (5 bases). The CDR3 spans 21 residues. The germline V gene has CDR1 MNHNS and CDR2 SASEGT. The CDR3: CASSEQPGGAAFRYSNQPQRF. In DNA form, the CDR3 reads TGTGCCAGCAGTGAACAGCCCGGGGGAGCCGCATTTCGTTATAGCAATCAGCCCCAGCGTTTT.

This clonotype was recorded a few times. The CDR3, as DNA: TGCAGTGCTGAGCGGGGGGCGATCCCGACAGATACGCAGTATTTT. This gives the protein CSAERGAIPTDTQYF. V gene TRBV20-1 combines with J gene TRBJ2-3, with TRBD2 matching 9 bases. Germline V CDR1 and CDR2: DFQATT, SNEGSKA (reference sequence). The trim removed 5 bases at V and 3 bases at J, leaving 9 bases unmatched. CDR3 length equals 15 residues.

The chain employs TRBV5-1 and TRBJ2-7; 11 bases are a match to TRBD2. Unmatched junction bases numbered 14, after V lost 3 bases and J lost 0 bases. Germline V lookup: CDR1 SGHRS, CDR2 YFSETQ. CDR3 length: 19 amino acids. The CDR3 spells CASSSSSHRLAGNSYEQYF. DNA for the CDR3: TGCGCCAGCAGCTCATCATCCCACAGACTAGCGGGAAACTCCTACGAGCAGTACTTC.

The V and J genes are TRBV19 and TRBJ1-1, with 8 positions matching TRBD1. The CDR3 totals 14 residues. The V segment lost 4 bases and the J segment 1 base; nucleotides outside the gene matches: 2. From germline, CDR1 is LNHDA and CDR2 SQIVND (reference sequence). The CDR3 nucleotides are TGTGCCAGTAGTACTGGACAGGGGAACACTGAAGCTTTCTTT. Its protein product is CASSTGQGNTEAFF.

This clonotype turned up a few times. The CDR3: CAISERAQNTEAFF. The CDR3 bases are TGTGCCATCAGTGAGCGGGCCCAGAACACTGAAGCTTTCTTT. This rearrangement joins TRBV10-3 to TRBJ1-1, with D unresolved. CDR1 and CDR2 (germline): ENHRY, SYGVKD. CDR3 size: 14 residues. V gave up 2 bases and J gave up 1 base, with 8 bases separating them.

By share, this clonotype counts as medium-sized. The chain has TRBV7-2 and TRBJ1-2; a weak D match, TRBD1 (6 bases). The CDR3 length is 14 residues. Germline V lookup: CDR1 SGHTA, CDR2 FQGNSA. V lost 10 bases, J lost 0 bases, and 15 bases lay in between. The CDR3 nucleotides are TGTGCCACGAGGGGGTTTAAGACTAACTATGGCTACACCTTC. Its translation: CATRGFKTNYGYTF. The full variable domain, rest sourced from reference TRBV7-2 and TRBJ1-2, is GAGVSQSPSNKVTEKGKDVELRCDPISGHTALYWYRQSLGQGLEFLIYFQGNSAPDKSGLPSDRFSAERTGGSVSTLTIQRTQQEDSAVYLCATRGFKTNYGYTFGSGTRLTVV.

By frequency in the sample, this clonotype is medium-sized. The chain employs TRBV24-1 and TRBJ2-5; 9 positions match TRBD1. The CDR3 covers 15 residues. The V gene end was trimmed by 4 bases and the J gene end by 2 bases; junction bases not matched to a gene: 4. The germline gives CDR1 KGHDR, CDR2 SFDVKD. This chain's CDR3 is CATSDPGTGQETQYF. The CDR3 DNA reads TGTGCCACCAGTGACCCCGGGACAGGGCAAGAGACCCAGTACTTC.

DNA for the CDR3: TGCGCCAGCAGCCAGGGACTAGCGGAAGAGACCCAGTACTTC. This codes for CASSQGLAEETQYF. The gene calls are TRBV5-1 and TRBJ2-5; 11 bases align to TRBD2. Germline V gene data show CDR1 as SGHRS and CDR2 as YFSETQ. V shed 4 bases and J 3 bases; nucleotides not matched to a gene: 2. This CDR3 has 14 amino acids.

CDR3 nucleotides: TGCAGCGTCGCCACGGGGCTGGTCGCAGATACGCAGTATTTT. Translated, it gives CSVATGLVADTQYF. The V and J genes are TRBV29-1 and TRBJ2-3, with D possibly being TRBD1 or TRBD2 (5 bases each). Germline loops: CDR1 SQVTM, CDR2 ANQGSEA. The CDR3 is made up of 14 amino acids. The ends were cut back, 6 bases at V and 4 bases at J, with 17 bases in the middle.

This rearrangement joins TRBV12-3 or TRBV12-4 to TRBJ1-1; the match to TRBD1 covers 7 bases. The trim removed 6 bases at V and 10 bases at J, leaving 14 bases unmatched. CDR3 size: 14 residues. The CDR3 DNA reads TGTGCCAGCAGACCGACAGGGAGGTTTGGCGTAGCTTTCTTT. The encoded protein is CASRPTGRFGVAFF.

By proportion, this clonotype is medium-sized. The chain joins TRBV20-1 to TRBJ1-6; TRBD1 is a possible D gene (6 bases). V gave up 5 bases and J gave up 7 bases, with 12 bases separating them. This CDR3 region has 13 residues. CDR1 and CDR2 from the germline V gene are DFQATT and SNEGSKA (reference sequence). The CDR3 spells CSASGQSNSPLHF. The CDR3 nucleotides read TGCAGTGCTTCTGGACAGTCCAATTCACCCCTCCACTTT.

This clonotype was counted between two and nine times. V gene TRBV20-1 combines with J gene TRBJ2-7, with 9 bases lining up with TRBD2. The length of the CDR3 is 18 residues. Per germline, CDR1 DFQATT and CDR2 SNEGSKA (reference sequence). Trimming at V came to 0 bases and at J to 7 bases, leaving 19 bases not matched to a gene. The CDR3 DNA sequence: TGCAGTGCTAGAGATTGGGCAAGGGGAGTAGCGGGAGAAAGGGAGCAGTACTTC. Residues: CSARDWARGVAGEREQYF.

This clonotype was seen only a few times. The rearrangement links TRBV7-2 to TRBJ1-4, with D possibly being TRBD1 (6 bases). The V gene lost 5 bases and the J gene lost 11 bases, with 18 bases spanning the gap. The V gene's germline CDR1 is SGHTA and CDR2 FQGNSA. The CDR3 spans 14 residues. This CDR3 is CASSPRQDGDKLFF. CDR3 sequence (DNA): TGTGCCAGCAGCCCTAGACAGGACGGAGACAAACTGTTTTTT.

This clonotype ranks as medium-sized (0.01 to 0.1%). The chain joins TRBV6-2 or TRBV6-3 to TRBJ1-2; D is unresolved. V was cut by 4 bases and J by 2 bases, with 8 bases left in between. CDR3 length: 13 amino acids. The germline V gene has CDR1 MNHEY and CDR2 SVGEGT. The CDR3 sequence is CASSSQRNYGYTF. DNA for the CDR3: TGTGCCAGCAGTTCGCAGCGCAACTATGGCTACACCTTC.

V and J are TRBV15 and TRBJ2-1, with TRBD2 matching 14 bases. Per germline, CDR1 LNHNV and CDR2 YYDKDF (reference sequence). The CDR3 totals 20 residues. V gave up 1 base and J gave up 0 bases; unmatched junction bases: 8. Here the CDR3 DNA reads TGTGCCACCAGCAGAGCCCGACTAGCGGGGGGGCCCCGCTCCTACAATGAGCAGTTCTTC. Its protein product is CATSRARLAGGPRSYNEQFF.

This clonotype has a handful of counts. This chain links TRBV15 with TRBJ2-3; perhaps TRBD2 as D (6 bases). Germline V gene sequence: CDR1 LNHNV, CDR2 YYDKDF (reference sequence). The CDR3 spans 16 residues. Deletions cut 5 bases from V and 0 bases from J, with 15 bases between. CDR3 nucleotides: TGTGCCACCAGCCCCGGAGGGGCGGTTAGCACAGATACGCAGTATTTT. Amino acids: CATSPGGAVSTDTQYF. The variable domain in full, with the rest retrieved from reference TRBV15 and TRBJ2-3, is DAMVIQNPRYQVTQFGKPVTLSCSQTLNHNVMYWYQQKSSQAPKLLFHYYDKDFNNEADTPDNFQSRRPNTSFCFLDIRSPGLGDTAMYLCATSPGGAVSTDTQYFGPGTRLTVL.

The table lists this clonotype with a few counts. The CDR3 spells CSVPGTGNTIYF. The CDR3, as DNA: TGCAGCGTCCCAGGGACTGGAAACACCATATATTTT. The rearrangement links TRBV29-1 to TRBJ1-3; maybe TRBD1 (5 bases). V was pared by 6 bases and J by 2 bases, with 8 bases between. The germline CDR1 and CDR2 sequences are SQVTM and ANQGSEA. CDR3 length: 12 amino acids.

This clonotype qualifies as medium-sized (0.01 to 0.1%). The V and J genes are TRBV6-1 and TRBJ2-3, with 8 nucleotides matching TRBD2. The trim removed 3 bases at V and 4 bases at J, leaving 6 bases unmatched. CDR1 and CDR2 from the germline V gene are MNHNS and SASEGT. The CDR3 loop spans 15 amino acids. The CDR3 here is CASSEREVSPDTQYF. As DNA, the CDR3 is TGTGCCAGCAGTGAGCGGGAGGTGAGTCCAGATACGCAGTATTTT.

This clonotype was recorded a few times. This chain connects TRBV7-9 to TRBJ2-7; the match to TRBD2 covers 14 bases. V shed 6 bases and J 3 bases; nucleotides not matched to a gene: 10. This CDR3 is 17 amino acids long. The germline CDR1 and CDR2 sequences are SEHNR and FQNEAQ (reference sequence). The CDR3 sequence: CASRLGLAGDPDYEQYF. As DNA, the CDR3 is TGTGCCAGCAGGTTGGGACTAGCGGGAGATCCGGACTACGAGCAGTACTTC.